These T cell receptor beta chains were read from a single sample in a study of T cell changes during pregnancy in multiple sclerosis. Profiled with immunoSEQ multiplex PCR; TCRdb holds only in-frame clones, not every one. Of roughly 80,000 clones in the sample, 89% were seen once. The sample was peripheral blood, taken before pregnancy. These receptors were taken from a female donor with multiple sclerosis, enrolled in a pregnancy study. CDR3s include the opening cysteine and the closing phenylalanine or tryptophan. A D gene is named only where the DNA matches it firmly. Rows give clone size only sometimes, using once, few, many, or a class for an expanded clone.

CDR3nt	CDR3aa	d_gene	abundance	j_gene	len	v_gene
TGTGCCAGCAGCTTAGCGGGGGGGCTTCCCCCAGAGACCCAGTACTTC	CASSLAGGLPPETQYF	TRBD2	-	TRBJ2-5	16	TRBV11-2
TGTGCCAGCAGCGTTGTTATCACAGATACGCAGTATTTT	CASSVVITDTQYF	-	-	TRBJ2-3	13	TRBV9
TGTGCCAGCAGCTTGACGGCATCTGTAGCATCATATGGCTACACCTTC	CASSLTASVASYGYTF	-	-	TRBJ1-2	16	TRBV7-3
TGTGCCAGCAGCCCGGGGAGCTCCTACAATGAGCAGTTCTTC	CASSPGSSYNEQFF	-	-	TRBJ2-1	14	TRBV7-8
TGTGCCAGCTCACCACCCACCGTTTGGGTAGGACTGTACTCCTATGGCTACACCTTC	CASSPPTVWVGLYSYGYTF	-	-	TRBJ1-2	19	TRBV18
TGTGCCAGCAGCTTCCCAGGTCCCTATGGCTACACCTTC	CASSFPGPYGYTF	-	-	TRBJ1-2	13	TRBV5-6
TGCGCCAGCAGCTTGGCCTGGCAGGGGGCTAGATATGGCTACACCTTC	CASSLAWQGARYGYTF	TRBD1	-	TRBJ1-2	16	TRBV5-1
TGTGCCAGCAGTGAATTGGGGACAGCAACTAATGAAAAACTGTTTTTT	CASSELGTATNEKLFF	TRBD1	once	TRBJ1-4	16	TRBV25-1
TGTGCCAGCAGCTTATTCCGGATAGGGGCAGGGGGCAACACTGAAGCTTTCTTT	CASSLFRIGAGGNTEAFF	TRBD1	once	TRBJ1-1	18	TRBV7-2
TGCGCCAGCAGCCAAGATGGGAGCTACAATGAAAAACTGTTTTTT	CASSQDGSYNEKLFF	-	-	TRBJ1-4	15	TRBV4-3
TGTGCCAGCAGCGCGGGGGGGGTTACAGCTTTCTTT	CASSAGGVTAFF	-	-	TRBJ1-1	12	TRBV7-8
TGTGCCAGCAGCTTAGGGGCCAGCCTTAATCAGCCCCAGCATTTT	CASSLGASLNQPQHF	-	-	TRBJ1-5	15	TRBV7-2
TGTGCCAGCAGTTCTCCGGGGGGTGTTCTTGAGACCCAGTACTTC	CASSSPGGVLETQYF	TRBD2	once	TRBJ2-5	15	TRBV28
TGTGCCACCAGCATAGTCAGGGGCTCTGGAAACACCATATATTTT	CATSIVRGSGNTIYF	-	few	TRBJ1-3	15	TRBV15
TGTGCCAGCAGCGTAGATCGACAGATACAAGAGACCCAGTACTTC	CASSVDRQIQETQYF	-	-	TRBJ2-5	15	TRBV9
TGTGCCAGCAGTAGGACTAGCGGAGTGAATGAGCAGTTCTTC	CASSRTSGVNEQFF	TRBD2	-	TRBJ2-1	14	TRBV9
TGTGCTAGTGGTCGACAGTCTTGGAAGCAGTTCTTC	CASGRQSWKQFF	-	-	TRBJ2-1	12	TRBV12-5
TGCGCCAGCAGCTTGGTGTTTGGCGGCCGGGTACCAGATACGCAGTATTTT	CASSLVFGGRVPDTQYF	-	-	TRBJ2-3	17	TRBV5-1
TGTGCCAGCCGGGATAGAGACATTCAGTACTTC	CASRDRDIQYF	-	once	TRBJ2-4	11	TRBV19
TGTGCCAGCAGTCGACAGGGTAACTCCTACGAGCAGTACTTC	CASSRQGNSYEQYF	TRBD1	-	TRBJ2-7	14	TRBV7-9
TGTGCCAGTAGTGCGGAGACCCACCGGGGGCAGTACTTC	CASSAETHRGQYF	-	-	TRBJ2-7	13	TRBV19
TGTGCCAGCAGCTTAGGTCCAGGGAAGCTTGGCTACACCTTC	CASSLGPGKLGYTF	-	-	TRBJ1-2	14	TRBV7-6
TGTGCCAGCAGCCCAGAAACTAACTATGGCTACACCTTC	CASSPETNYGYTF	-	-	TRBJ1-2	13	TRBV7-9
TGTGCCAGCTCACCACGCGGGGGAGCCAGGGAGACCCAGTACTTC	CASSPRGGARETQYF	TRBD2	once	TRBJ2-5	15	TRBV18
TGTGCCAGCAGCTTAGACCCAGATCAGCCCCAGCATTTT	CASSLDPDQPQHF	-	few	TRBJ1-5	13	TRBV13
TGTGCCAGCAGTTCGTACACCGGGGAGCTGTTTTTT	CASSSYTGELFF	-	-	TRBJ2-2	12	TRBV6-6
TGTGCCAGCAGTCCGTGGACAGGGGAGAACACTGAAGCTTTCTTT	CASSPWTGENTEAFF	TRBD1	-	TRBJ1-1	15	TRBV6-6
TGTGCCAGCAGTTACTCCGGGACAGCGCTAACGGGCTACACCTTC	CASSYSGTALTGYTF	TRBD1	-	TRBJ1-2	15	TRBV6-5
TGTGCCAGCTCACCACAGGGGGCAAGTCAGCCCCAGCATTTT	CASSPQGASQPQHF	TRBD1	-	TRBJ1-5	14	TRBV18
TGTGCCAGCAGCTTAGAGGGCAGGGGTAACTATGGCTACACCTTC	CASSLEGRGNYGYTF	-	-	TRBJ1-2	15	TRBV7-8
TGTGCCACCAGCAGGGGGGGGACGAAGTCCTACGAGCAGTACTTC	CATSRGGTKSYEQYF	TRBD2	-	TRBJ2-7	15	TRBV15
TGCGCCAGTACAGGGGGCCCCGGGAGCTCCTATAATTCACCCCTCCACTTT	CASTGGPGSSYNSPLHF	TRBD1	-	TRBJ1-6	17	TRBV5-1
TGTGCCAGCAGCTGGGCCGGGGGGGCGCAGCAGTACTTC	CASSWAGGAQQYF	TRBD2	few	TRBJ2-7	13	TRBV5-4
TGTGCCAGCAGCTTGGCCCTCGGACTAGCAAATGAGCAGTTCTTC	CASSLALGLANEQFF	TRBD2	-	TRBJ2-1	15	TRBV7-2
TGTGCCAGCAGCTTGGTTCCCCGACGGGATGAAAAACTGTTTTTT	CASSLVPRRDEKLFF	-	-	TRBJ1-4	15	TRBV5-4
TGTGCCAGCGAAGAGACAGCCCAGGGAGGGGAGGACTATGGCTACACCTTC	CASEETAQGGEDYGYTF	-	-	TRBJ1-2	17	TRBV2
TGTGCCACTCAGGCTTTTACATACACTGAAGCTTTCTTT	CATQAFTYTEAFF	-	-	TRBJ1-1	13	TRBV15
TGTGCCAGCAGTTTAAGAGGCGGTACCTATGGCTACACCTTC	CASSLRGGTYGYTF	-	-	TRBJ1-2	14	TRBV28
TGTGCCAGCCGAGAGCGCAGGGGCACAGATACGCAGTATTTT	CASRERRGTDTQYF	-	-	TRBJ2-3	14	TRBV19
TGTGCCAGCAGCTTAGCGTTAGGGACAGGGATCGCTGTCGTGGAGTTC	CASSLALGTGIAVVEF	TRBD1	-	TRBJ1-2	16	TRBV7-8
TGCGCCAGCAGTCTTGGACAGGGGCGAGGATCCTACGAGCAGTACTTC	CASSLGQGRGSYEQYF	TRBD1	-	TRBJ2-7	16	TRBV5-1
TGTGCCAGCAGTTACAGCCTTAAGCACTATAATTCACCCCTCCACTTT	CASSYSLKHYNSPLHF	-	-	TRBJ1-6	16	TRBV6-5
TGTGCCAGGGACAGGGGCACAGATACGCAGTATTTT	CARDRGTDTQYF	TRBD1	once	TRBJ2-3	12	TRBV2
TGTGCCAGCAGTTCCCCGCCGGAGGGGGCCCTAGGGAATTCACCCCTCCACTTT	CASSSPPEGALGNSPLHF	TRBD1	-	TRBJ1-6	18	TRBV6-4
TGTGCCAGCAGCTTAGCGGGGGGAACTAACTATGGCTACACCTTC	CASSLAGGTNYGYTF	-	-	TRBJ1-2	15	TRBV7-2
TGCGCCAGCAGCCATAGACAGGGCCCGGGGGAAAAACTGTTTTTT	CASSHRQGPGEKLFF	TRBD1	-	TRBJ1-4	15	TRBV4-3
TGCGCCAGCAGCCAAGATGGGAGGTTAAACACCATATATTTT	CASSQDGRLNTIYF	-	-	TRBJ1-3	14	TRBV4-3
TGTGCCAGCACCCTGGGCCCCTACGCAGATACGCAGTATTTT	CASTLGPYADTQYF	-	-	TRBJ2-3	14	TRBV7-2
TGCGCCAGCAGCTTGGACAGGCGAACTGTCTATGGCTACACCTTC	CASSLDRRTVYGYTF	-	-	TRBJ1-2	15	TRBV5-1
TGTGCCAGCAGCCTGGACAGGGAGGAGACCCAGTACTTC	CASSLDREETQYF	TRBD1	-	TRBJ2-5	13	TRBV7-6
TGCGCCAGCAGCCCGCCGGGACTAGCGGAAACCTACGAGCAGTACTTC	CASSPPGLAETYEQYF	TRBD2	-	TRBJ2-7	16	TRBV5-1
TGCGCCAGCAGCTTTACAGGGGTTCGGTACAATGAGCAGTTCTTC	CASSFTGVRYNEQFF	TRBD1	-	TRBJ2-1	15	TRBV5-1
TGCGCCAGCGGCCCTACAGGGGGAGATACGCAGTATTTT	CASGPTGGDTQYF	TRBD1	few	TRBJ2-3	13	TRBV5-1
TGTGCCAGCAGCCCTAGTGGCAGTCGCTCTGGAAACACCATATATTTT	CASSPSGSRSGNTIYF	-	-	TRBJ1-3	16	TRBV7-8